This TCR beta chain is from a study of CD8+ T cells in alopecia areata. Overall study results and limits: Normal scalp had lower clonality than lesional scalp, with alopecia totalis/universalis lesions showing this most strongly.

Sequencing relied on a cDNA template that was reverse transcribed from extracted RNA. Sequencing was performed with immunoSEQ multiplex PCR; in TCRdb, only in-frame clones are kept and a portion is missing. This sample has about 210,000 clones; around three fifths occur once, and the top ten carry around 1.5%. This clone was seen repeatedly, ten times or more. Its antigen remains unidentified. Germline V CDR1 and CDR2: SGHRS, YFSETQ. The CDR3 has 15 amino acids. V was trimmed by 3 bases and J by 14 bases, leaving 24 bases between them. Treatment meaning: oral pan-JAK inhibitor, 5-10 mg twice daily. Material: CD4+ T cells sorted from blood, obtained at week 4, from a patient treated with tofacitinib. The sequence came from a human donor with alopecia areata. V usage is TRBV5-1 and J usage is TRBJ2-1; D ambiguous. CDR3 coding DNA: TGCGCCAGCAGCTCTGACCCTCCCAATACCTGGAGCAAGTTCTTC. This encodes CASSSDPPNTWSKFF.